The 16 T cell receptor beta chains reported below all come from one sample, sequenced in a study of T cell responses to AZD1222 COVID-19 vaccine. Sequencing was performed with immunoSEQ multiplex PCR; in TCRdb, only in-frame clones are kept and a portion is missing. The table lists approximately 110,000 clones, around 85% of them singletons. The specimen comprised peripheral blood, sampled on day 0 of AZD1222 vaccination. These receptors were taken from an adult in good health.

The chain couples TRBV11-2 to TRBJ1-1, with D unclear. Germline CDR1 SGHAT, CDR2 FQNNGV. V shed 4 bases and J shed 0 bases, with 9 bases lying between them. The CDR3 has 14 residues. This CDR3 is CASSSGRMNTEAFF. The CDR3 nucleotides read TGTGCCAGCAGCTCAGGACGGATGAACACTGAAGCTTTCTTT.

The rearrangement joins TRBV14 to TRBJ2-1; D is undetermined. Trimming removed 4 bases from V and 4 bases from J, with 5 bases in between. Germline CDR1 SGHDN, CDR2 FVKESK. The CDR3 contains 12 residues. The CDR3, as DNA: TGTGCCAGCAGCCTGGGTTACAATGAGCAGTTCTTC. Translating gives CASSLGYNEQFF.

V usage is TRBV19 and J usage is TRBJ1-2; D is undetermined. The CDR3 sequence is 11 residues long. Trimming removed 10 bases from V and 4 bases from J, with 10 bases in between. Germline V gene sequence: CDR1 LNHDA, CDR2 SQIVND (reference sequence). CDR3 sequence (DNA): TGTGCCATAACAACTGGCTATGGCTACACCTTC. Translated: CAITTGYGYTF.

This clone came up once. V usage is TRBV28 and J usage is TRBJ1-4; D gene ambiguous. V was shortened by 5 bases and J by 7 bases, with 20 bases between the two germline ends. The V gene's germline CDR1 is MDHEN and CDR2 SYDVKM. The CDR3 consists of 16 residues. The CDR3, as DNA: TGTGCCAGCAGTCGATACCGGGTCGGTGGGTTTGAAAAACTGTTTTTT. This translates into CASSRYRVGGFEKLFF. Using reference TRBV28 and TRBJ1-4 for the parts outside the CDR3, the full variable domain is DVKVTQSSRYLVKRTGEKVFLECVQDMDHENMFWYRQDPGLGLRLIYFSYDVKMKEKGDIPEGYSVSREKKERFSLILESASTNQTSMYLCASSRYRVGGFEKLFFGSGTQLSVL.

The V call is TRBV3-1 (or the pseudogene TRBV3-2), the J call TRBJ2-3; 8 bases are a match to TRBD2. Unmatched junction bases numbered 8, after V lost 1 base and J lost 5 bases. Germline CDR1 LGHDT, CDR2 YNNKEL (reference sequence). This CDR3 spans 16 amino acids. CDR3: CASSQGGIAGRDTQYF. The CDR3 coding sequence is TGTGCCAGCAGCCAAGGGGGCATAGCGGGGAGAGATACGCAGTATTTT.

The gene calls are TRBV3-1 (or the pseudogene TRBV3-2) and TRBJ2-7; TRBD2 might be the D (5 bases). Per germline, CDR1 LGHDT and CDR2 YNNKEL (reference sequence). This CDR3 comprises 13 residues. V was trimmed by 4 bases and J by 2 bases, leaving 9 bases between them. The CDR3 sequence is CASSRRGTYEQYF. DNA of the CDR3: TGTGCCAGCAGCCGGCGAGGGACCTACGAGCAGTACTTC.

The CDR3 DNA sequence: TGTGCCACCAGTGATTTTTCCGGGTCCGAGCAGTACTTC. Translating gives CATSDFSGSEQYF. The chain employs TRBV24-1 and TRBJ2-7; D ambiguous. The CDR3 is 13 amino acids. Germline V gene data show CDR1 as KGHDR and CDR2 as SFDVKD. V was trimmed by 1 base and J by 6 bases, leaving 9 bases between them.

V gene TRBV9 combines with J gene TRBJ1-2, with a weak D call TRBD1 (5 bases). The V gene lost 2 bases and the J gene lost 4 bases, with 12 bases spanning the gap. The germline gives CDR1 SGDLS, CDR2 YYNGEE. The CDR3 is 14 amino acids. The CDR3 protein is CASSVLQEGYGYTF. DNA for the CDR3: TGTGCCAGCAGCGTTCTACAGGAAGGCTATGGCTACACCTTC.

The V gene is TRBV7-9, the J gene TRBJ2-7; D is uncertain. V was clipped by 5 bases and J by 6 bases, with 11 bases between them. Germline values: CDR1 SEHNR, CDR2 FQNEAQ (reference sequence). This CDR3 has 12 residues. The CDR3 loop is CASSHTTSEQYF. In nucleotides, the CDR3 is TGTGCCAGCAGCCATACGACCAGCGAGCAGTACTTC. The variable domain in full, completed from reference TRBV7-9 and TRBJ2-7, reads DTGVSQNPRHKITKRGQNVTFRCDPISEHNRLYWYRQTLGQGPEFLTYFQNEAQLEKSRLLSDRFSAERPKGSFSTLEIQRTEQGDSAMYLCASSHTTSEQYFGPGTRLTVT.

V usage is TRBV7-2 and J usage is TRBJ1-5; TRBD1 might be the D (6 bases). Germline values: CDR1 SGHTA, CDR2 FQGNSA. This CDR3 is 17 amino acids long. The ends were cut back, 5 bases at V and 1 base at J, with 18 bases in the middle. The CDR3 sequence: CASSTRGGGGSNQPQHF. CDR3 in DNA: TGTGCCAGCAGCACCCGGGGTGGAGGGGGGAGCAATCAGCCCCAGCATTTT.

J is TRBJ2-3 and V is TRBV19; D is uncertain. V was shortened by 6 bases and J by 6 bases, with 13 bases between the two germline ends. Germline CDR1 reads LNHDA; CDR2 reads SQIVND (reference sequence). The CDR3 covers 13 residues. CDR3 residues: CASSPSRADTQYF. CDR3 in DNA: TGTGCCAGTAGCCCGTCCAGAGCTGATACGCAGTATTTT.

V usage is TRBV6-2 or TRBV6-3 and J usage is TRBJ1-1; D ambiguous. CDR1 and CDR2 (germline): MNHEY, SVGEGT. Trimming removed 2 bases from V and 1 base from J, with 8 bases in between. The CDR3 is 14 amino acids. In nucleotides, the CDR3 is TGTGCCAGCAGTTACACCAGCCCGAACACTGAAGCTTTCTTT. Translated: CASSYTSPNTEAFF.

The V call is TRBV19, the J call TRBJ2-1; no firm D call. V was cut by 1 base and J by 5 bases, with 15 bases left in between. From germline, CDR1 is LNHDA and CDR2 SQIVND (reference sequence). This CDR3 has 16 residues. CDR3 DNA: TGTGCCAGTAGTATAGTCGTGGAAACCCCTGACAATGAGCAGTTCTTC. Its translation: CASSIVVETPDNEQFF.

This clone was seen only once. This chain connects TRBV3-1 (or the pseudogene TRBV3-2) to TRBJ2-5; D not certain. The CDR3 extends over 12 amino acids. The V and J ends lost 0 bases and 5 bases respectively, with 4 bases between them. Germline V gene sequence: CDR1 LGHDT, CDR2 YNNKEL (reference sequence). This CDR3 is CASSQDSETQYF. The CDR3 DNA reads as TGTGCCAGCAGCCAAGATTCCGAGACCCAGTACTTC.

This clone was seen once. The gene calls are TRBV5-1 and TRBJ2-4; TRBD1 matches 8 bases. Germline V gene sequence: CDR1 SGHRS, CDR2 YFSETQ. The CDR3 is 17 residues long. The V segment lost 1 base and the J segment 7 bases; nucleotides outside the gene matches: 13. The CDR3 is CASSLSEGPGQVNIQYF. In DNA form, the CDR3 reads TGCGCCAGCAGCTTGAGCGAGGGTCCGGGACAGGTCAACATTCAGTACTTC.

About this clone: Distinct nucleotide sequences in the sample also encode this CDR3. The rearrangement links TRBV20-1 to TRBJ2-1, with a possible D match to TRBD2 (6 bases). CDR3 length: 11 amino acids. V was trimmed by 6 bases and J by 6 bases, leaving 9 bases between them. Per the germline V gene, CDR1 is DFQATT and CDR2 is SNEGSKA (reference sequence). The CDR3 DNA is TGCAGTGCGCGGAGGGGCAATGAGCAGTTCTTC. Translating gives CSARRGNEQFF.